What follows are 6 T cell receptor beta chains derived from one specimen sequenced in a study of cytomegalovirus exposure and HLA in healthy donors. Data came from immunoSEQ multiplex PCR; TCRdb stores just in-frame clones and leaves some out. There are 180,000 or so clones in the sample; approximately 86% occur only once, and less than 9.5% lies in the top ten. The material sequenced was PBMCs. The receptor set was obtained from a man aged 30-40 years in good health and CMV-seropositive.

This sequence joins TRBV5-1 and TRBJ2-1, with 10 bases aligning to TRBD1. V shed 5 bases and J 5 bases; nucleotides not matched to a gene: 4. Germline assignment: CDR1 SGHRS and CDR2 YFSETQ. This CDR3 spans 14 amino acids. The CDR3 region is CASSLGTGDNEQFF. DNA of the CDR3: TGCGCCAGCAGTTTAGGGACAGGGGACAATGAGCAGTTCTTC. The full variable domain, its missing parts supplied by reference TRBV5-1 and TRBJ2-1, is KAGVTQTPRYLIKTRGQQVTLSCSPISGHRSVSWYQQTPGQGLQFLFEYFSETQRNKGNFPGRFSGRQFSNSRSEMNVSTLELGDSALYLCASSLGTGDNEQFFGPGTRLTVL.

The rearrangement links TRBV7-9 to TRBJ1-2, with D maybe TRBD1 (5 bases). The CDR3 has 14 residues. The germline V gene has CDR1 SEHNR and CDR2 FQNEAQ (reference sequence). V was shortened by 6 bases and J by 6 bases, with 17 bases between the two germline ends. The CDR3 here is CASSLIPGVDGYTF. The DNA of the CDR3 is TGTGCCAGCAGTTTGATTCCGGGGGTCGATGGCTACACCTTC.

In regard to this clone: A much more abundant neighbour one base away suggests this may be a read error. Additional DNA sequences in this sample encode the identical CDR3. This rearrangement joins TRBV6-5 to TRBJ2-7; 10 bases align to TRBD1. Germline CDR1 MNHEY, CDR2 SVGAGI. The V gene end was trimmed by 2 bases and the J gene end by 3 bases; junction bases not matched to a gene: 1. There are 14 residues in the CDR3. The CDR3 protein is CASSYGQGDYEQYF. The DNA of the CDR3 is TGTGCCAGCAGTTACGGACAGGGGGACTACGAGCAGTACTTC.

V usage is TRBV7-2 and J usage is TRBJ2-3, with unresolved D. Germline lookup yields CDR1 SGHTA and CDR2 FQGNSA. The germline V and J ends were trimmed by 5 bases and 2 bases, with 5 bases remaining between them. The CDR3 has 12 residues. DNA for the CDR3: TGTGCCAGCAGCCCGCCCACAGATACGCAGTATTTT. This encodes CASSPPTDTQYF.

Turning to this clone: The sample holds other DNA sequences that translate to the same CDR3. The J gene is TRBJ1-5, the V gene TRBV28; TRBD1 matches at 8 bases. CDR1 is MDHEN and CDR2 is SYDVKM in the germline V gene. There are 14 residues in the CDR3. The trim removed 5 bases at V and 6 bases at J, leaving 6 bases unmatched. The CDR3 DNA reads TGTGCCAGCAGTCTCGACAGGGGAGGTCAGCCCCAGCATTTT. Protein product: CASSLDRGGQPQHF.

The chain recombines TRBV5-4 with TRBJ2-1, with 12 bases identical to TRBD2. The junction had 5 bases not matched to a gene; V was cut back by 5 bases and J by 2 bases. Germline CDR1 reads SGHNT; CDR2 reads YYREEE (reference sequence). This CDR3 is 16 amino acids long. CDR3: CASSPTSGSTYNEQFF. In nucleotides, the CDR3 is TGTGCCAGCAGTCCGACTAGCGGGAGTACCTACAATGAGCAGTTCTTC.